The 9 T cell receptor beta chains presented below share a single source sample, sequenced in a study of blood T cell repertoires in COVID-19. Assay: immunoSEQ multiplex PCR; the TCRdb copy retains only in-frame clones and omits some. Of 45,000 or so clones in the sample, more than 65% were seen once. Material for sequencing was peripheral blood. All receptors come from a woman aged 70-85 years with acute or convalescent COVID-19.

V usage is TRBV7-2 and J usage is TRBJ1-5, with D possibly matching TRBD1 (5 bases). This CDR3 spans 16 amino acids. V shed 1 base and J shed 2 bases, with 12 bases lying between them. The germline gives CDR1 SGHTA, CDR2 FQGNSA. This CDR3 is CASSLVGRNGNQPQHF. DNA of the CDR3: TGTGCCAGCAGCTTAGTGGGGCGAAACGGCAATCAGCCCCAGCATTTT.

This chain's CDR3 is CASSRDRGLLNTEAFF. CDR3 in DNA: TGTGCCAGCAGTCGCGACAGGGGGCTGTTGAACACTGAAGCTTTCTTT. The J gene is TRBJ1-1, the V gene TRBV27, with 10 bases aligning to TRBD1. This CDR3 has 16 amino acids. The V gene end was trimmed by 5 bases and the J gene end by 0 bases; junction bases not matched to a gene: 6. Germline V gives CDR1 MNHEY, CDR2 SMNVEV (reference sequence).

This chain links TRBV24-1 with TRBJ2-1; 9 bases match TRBD2. The CDR3 is 18 residues long. The germline V gene has CDR1 KGHDR and CDR2 SFDVKD. V dropped 1 base and J dropped 1; count of bases not matched to a gene: 7. CDR3 residues: CATSDFSGLAGSYNEQFF. The DNA of the CDR3 is TGTGCCACCAGTGATTTCTCGGGTCTAGCGGGGTCCTACAATGAGCAGTTCTTC.

The V and J genes are TRBV30 and TRBJ1-1, with D unresolved. Germline CDR1 GTSNPN, CDR2 SVGIG (reference sequence). Trimming took 3 bases from V and 5 from J, leaving 19 bases between them. This CDR3 has 15 amino acids. The CDR3 reads CAWRAPRGRGTEAFF. In DNA form, the CDR3 reads TGTGCCTGGAGGGCCCCACGGGGAAGAGGAACTGAAGCTTTCTTT.

The chain recombines TRBV3-1 (or the pseudogene TRBV3-2) with TRBJ1-2, with D unclear. This CDR3 is built from 15 residues. V lost 0 bases, J lost 6 bases, and 14 bases lay in between. CDR1 LGHDT and CDR2 YNNKEL come from the germline V gene (reference sequence). CDR3 amino acids: CASSQDPAGGNGYTF. CDR3 in DNA: TGTGCCAGCAGCCAAGATCCAGCAGGAGGGAATGGCTACACCTTC.

The J gene is TRBJ2-1, the V gene TRBV5-1; TRBD2 aligns across 9 bases. The CDR3 has 15 residues. The trim removed 0 bases at V and 7 bases at J, leaving 5 bases unmatched. Germline values: CDR1 SGHRS, CDR2 YFSETQ. CDR3 nucleotide sequence: TGCGCCAGCAGCTTGGCTTGGCGGGAGGGGAATGAGCAGTTCTTC. Protein sequence: CASSLAWREGNEQFF.

This clone appeared a few times. This chain joins TRBV12-5 and TRBJ1-2; 9 bases map to TRBD1. The ends lost 6 bases at V and 8 bases at J; junction bases unmatched: 13. The germline V gene encodes CDR1 LGHNT and CDR2 FRNRAP. There are 15 residues in the CDR3. The CDR3 DNA follows: TGTGCTAGTGGCTCCGACAGGGGGGAGCTAGGGGGCTACACCTTC. Encoded protein: CASGSDRGELGGYTF.

The gene calls are TRBV7-2 and TRBJ2-3; the match to TRBD2 covers 10 bases. V shed 11 bases and J 2 bases; nucleotides not matched to a gene: 10. This CDR3 has 15 residues. From germline, CDR1 is SGHTA and CDR2 FQGNSA. In DNA form, the CDR3 reads TGTGCCGGAGCGGGAGGGCTGGGGACCACAGATACGCAGTATTTT. Translation gives CAGAGGLGTTDTQYF.

This clone was recorded a few times. This sequence joins TRBV5-4 and TRBJ1-4; no definite D call. The V end was cut by 0 bases, the J end by 8 bases, with 11 bases between. The CDR3 loop spans 14 amino acids. Germline loops: CDR1 SGHNT, CDR2 YYREEE (reference sequence). This CDR3 is CASSLDSIREKLFF. In DNA, the CDR3 is TGTGCCAGCAGCTTGGACTCAATTCGGGAAAAACTGTTTTTT. The full variable domain, its missing parts supplied by reference TRBV5-4 and TRBJ1-4, is ETGVTQSPTHLIKTRGQQVTLRCSSQSGHNTVSWYQQALGQGPQFIFQYYREEENGRGNFPPRFSGLQFPNYSSELNVNALELDDSALYLCASSLDSIREKLFFGSGTQLSVL.